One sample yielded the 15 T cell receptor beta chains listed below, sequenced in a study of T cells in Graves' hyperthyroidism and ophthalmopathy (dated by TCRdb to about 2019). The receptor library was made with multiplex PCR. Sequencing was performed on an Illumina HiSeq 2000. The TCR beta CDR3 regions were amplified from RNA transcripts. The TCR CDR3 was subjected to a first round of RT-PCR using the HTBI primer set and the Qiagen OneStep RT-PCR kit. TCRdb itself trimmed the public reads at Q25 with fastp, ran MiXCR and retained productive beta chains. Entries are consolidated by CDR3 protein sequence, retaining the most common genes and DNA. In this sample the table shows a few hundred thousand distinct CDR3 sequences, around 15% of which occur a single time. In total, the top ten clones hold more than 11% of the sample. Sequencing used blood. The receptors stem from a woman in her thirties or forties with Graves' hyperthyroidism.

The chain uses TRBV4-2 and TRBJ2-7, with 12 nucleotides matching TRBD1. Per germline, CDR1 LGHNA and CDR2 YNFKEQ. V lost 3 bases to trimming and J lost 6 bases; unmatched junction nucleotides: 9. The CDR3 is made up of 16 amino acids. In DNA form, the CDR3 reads TGTGCCAGCAGCCACCCGGGACAGGGGGCCCCTAGCGAGCAGTACTTC. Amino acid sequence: CASSHPGQGAPSEQYF.

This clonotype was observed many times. The CDR3 loop reads CASRYHTDGNEQFF. The CDR3 bases are TGCGCCAGCAGGTACCATACGGACGGCAATGAGCAGTTCTTC. V is TRBV5-1 and J is TRBJ2-1, with D unresolved. Between the trimmed V and J ends, which lost 5 bases and 6 bases, there was a span of 15 bases. CDR1 is SGHRS and CDR2 is YFSETQ in the germline V gene. This CDR3 has 14 amino acids.

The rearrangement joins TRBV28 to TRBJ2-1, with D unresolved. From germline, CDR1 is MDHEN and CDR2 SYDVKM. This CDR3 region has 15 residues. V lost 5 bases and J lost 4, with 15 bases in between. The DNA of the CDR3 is TGTGCCAGCAGTCCCCTGAGTGGGCTTTACAATGAGCAGTTCTTC. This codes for CASSPLSGLYNEQFF. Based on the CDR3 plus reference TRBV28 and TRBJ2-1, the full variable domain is DVKVTQSSRYLVKRTGEKVFLECVQDMDHENMFWYRQDPGLGLRLIYFSYDVKMKEKGDIPEGYSVSREKKERFSLILESASTNQTSMYLCASSPLSGLYNEQFFGPGTRLTVL.

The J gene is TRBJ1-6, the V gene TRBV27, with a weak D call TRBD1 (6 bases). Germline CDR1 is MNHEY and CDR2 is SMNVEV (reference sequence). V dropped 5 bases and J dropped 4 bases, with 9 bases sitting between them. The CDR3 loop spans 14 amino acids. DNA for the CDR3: TGTGCCAGCAGTGCGGACAGATATAATTCACCCCTCCACTTT. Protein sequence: CASSADRYNSPLHF.

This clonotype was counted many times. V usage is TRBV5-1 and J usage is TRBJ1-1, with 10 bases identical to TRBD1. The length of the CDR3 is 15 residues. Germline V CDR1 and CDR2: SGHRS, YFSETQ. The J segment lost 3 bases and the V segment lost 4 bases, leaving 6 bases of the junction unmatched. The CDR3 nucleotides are TGCGCCAGCAGCCTTAGACAGGGGGCTGACACTGAAGCTTTCTTT. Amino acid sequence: CASSLRQGADTEAFF.

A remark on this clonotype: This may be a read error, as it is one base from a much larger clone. For the CDR3, the DNA is TGTGCCAGCAGCTTACAAAAAAGCTGGGGGGATACGCAGTATTTT. Translating it yields CASSLQKSWGDTQYF. The chain has TRBV7-2 and TRBJ2-3; either TRBD1 or TRBD2 may fit D (5 bases each). Germline loops: CDR1 SGHTA, CDR2 FQGNSA. This CDR3 comprises 15 residues. V was clipped by 2 bases and J by 6 bases, with 15 bases between them.

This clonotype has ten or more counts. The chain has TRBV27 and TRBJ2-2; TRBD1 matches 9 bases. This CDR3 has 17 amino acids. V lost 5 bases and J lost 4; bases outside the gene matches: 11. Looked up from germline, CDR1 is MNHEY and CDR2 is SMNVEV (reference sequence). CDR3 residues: CASSPSGTGFGTGELFF. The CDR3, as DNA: TGTGCCAGCAGTCCGTCAGGGACAGGGTTCGGCACCGGGGAGCTGTTTTTT.

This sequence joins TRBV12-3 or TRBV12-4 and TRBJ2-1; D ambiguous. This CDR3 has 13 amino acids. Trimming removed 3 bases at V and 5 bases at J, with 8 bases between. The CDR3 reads CASSFAGHNEQFF. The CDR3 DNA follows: TGTGCCAGCAGTTTTGCAGGACACAATGAGCAGTTCTTC.

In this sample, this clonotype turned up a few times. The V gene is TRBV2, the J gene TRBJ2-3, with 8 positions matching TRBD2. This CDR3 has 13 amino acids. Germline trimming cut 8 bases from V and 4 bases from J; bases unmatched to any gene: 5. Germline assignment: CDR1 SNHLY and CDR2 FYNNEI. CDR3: CASLRGGSDTQYF. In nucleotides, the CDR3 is TGTGCCAGCCTCCGGGGGGGGTCAGATACGCAGTATTTT. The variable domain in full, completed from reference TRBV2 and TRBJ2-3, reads EPEVTQTPSHQVTQMGQEVILRCVPISNHLYFYWYRQILGQKVEFLVSFYNNEISEKSEIFDDQFSVERPDGSNFTLKIRSTKLEDSAMYFCASLRGGSDTQYFGPGTRLTVL.

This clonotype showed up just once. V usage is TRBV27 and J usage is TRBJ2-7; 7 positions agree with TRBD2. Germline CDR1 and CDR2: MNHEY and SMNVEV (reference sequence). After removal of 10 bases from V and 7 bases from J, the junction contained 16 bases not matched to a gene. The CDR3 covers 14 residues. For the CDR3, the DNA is TGTGCCATCTACCCCCGGGAGGCCCTTGGGGAGCAGTACTTC. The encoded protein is CAIYPREALGEQYF.

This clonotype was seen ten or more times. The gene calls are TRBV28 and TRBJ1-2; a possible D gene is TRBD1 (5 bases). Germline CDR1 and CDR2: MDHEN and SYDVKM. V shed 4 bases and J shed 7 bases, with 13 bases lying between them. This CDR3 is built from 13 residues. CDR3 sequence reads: CASSSGAGGGYTF. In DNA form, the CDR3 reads TGTGCCAGCAGTTCCGGGGCCGGTGGTGGCTACACCTTC.

The CDR3 region has the DNA TGCGCCAGCAGTGAGATGGAGCCCCAGCATTTT. Protein sequence: CASSEMEPQHF. This chain uses TRBV10-1 with TRBJ1-5, with D hard to call. The CDR3 extends over 11 amino acids. The V gene's germline CDR1 is WNHNN and CDR2 SYGVQD (reference sequence). The V end was cut by 2 bases, the J end by 8 bases, with 4 bases between.

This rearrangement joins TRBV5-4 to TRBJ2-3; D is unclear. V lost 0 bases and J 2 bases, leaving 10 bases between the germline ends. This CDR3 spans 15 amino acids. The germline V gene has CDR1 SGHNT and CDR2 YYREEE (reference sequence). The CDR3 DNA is TGTGCCAGCAGCTTGGCCTCGAACCCCACAGATACGCAGTATTTT. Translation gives CASSLASNPTDTQYF.

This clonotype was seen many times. CDR3 in amino acids: CASSLRPSGSLYEQYF. In nucleotides, the CDR3 is TGCGCCAGCAGCTTGAGGCCTAGCGGGAGCCTGTACGAGCAGTACTTC. This chain joins TRBV5-1 and TRBJ2-7; 10 bases align to TRBD2. Trimming took 1 base from V and 4 from J; bases not matched to a gene: 8. CDR1 and CDR2 from the germline V gene are SGHRS and YFSETQ. This CDR3 region has 16 residues.

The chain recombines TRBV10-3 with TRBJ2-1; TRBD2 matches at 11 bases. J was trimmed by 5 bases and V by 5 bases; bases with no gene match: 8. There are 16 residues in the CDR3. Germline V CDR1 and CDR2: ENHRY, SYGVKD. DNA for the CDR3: TGTGCCATCAGTCCCCAAGGGACTAGCGGTGACAATGAGCAGTTCTTC. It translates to CAISPQGTSGDNEQFF.